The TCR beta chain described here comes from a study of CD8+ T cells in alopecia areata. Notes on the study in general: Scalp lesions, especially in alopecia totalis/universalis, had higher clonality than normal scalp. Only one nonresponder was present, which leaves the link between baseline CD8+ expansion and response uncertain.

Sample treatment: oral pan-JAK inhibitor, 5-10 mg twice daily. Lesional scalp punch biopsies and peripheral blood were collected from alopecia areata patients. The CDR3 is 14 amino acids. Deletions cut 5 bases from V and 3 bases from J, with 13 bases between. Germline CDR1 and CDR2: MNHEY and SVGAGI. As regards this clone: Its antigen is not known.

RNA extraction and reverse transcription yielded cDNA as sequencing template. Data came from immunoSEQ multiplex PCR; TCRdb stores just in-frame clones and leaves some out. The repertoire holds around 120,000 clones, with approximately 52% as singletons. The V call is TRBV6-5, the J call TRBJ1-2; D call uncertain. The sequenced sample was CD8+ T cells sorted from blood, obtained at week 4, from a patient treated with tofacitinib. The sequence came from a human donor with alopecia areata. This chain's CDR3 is CASSKAPGYYGYTF. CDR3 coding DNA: TGTGCCAGCAGTAAAGCCCCCGGTTACTATGGCTACACCTTC.